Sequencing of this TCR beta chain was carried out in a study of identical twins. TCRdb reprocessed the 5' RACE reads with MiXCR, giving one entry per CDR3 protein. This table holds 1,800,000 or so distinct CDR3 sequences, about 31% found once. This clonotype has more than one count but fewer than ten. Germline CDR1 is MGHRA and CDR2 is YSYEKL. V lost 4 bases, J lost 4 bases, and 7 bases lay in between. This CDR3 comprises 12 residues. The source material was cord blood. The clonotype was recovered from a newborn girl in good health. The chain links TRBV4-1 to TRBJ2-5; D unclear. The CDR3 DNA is TGCGCCAGCAGCCCCCACGGAGAGACCCAGTACTTC. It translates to CASSPHGETQYF.